The text below deals with one TCR beta chain. The antigen remains undetermined. This same CDR3 is encoded by further DNA sequences in the sample. This entry is derived from a study of shared clonotypes between healthy human individuals. Study conclusions and caveats: Naive CD4 clonotypes were shared across a handful of donors at roughly 5.5%. Shared clonotypes across all four donors exceeded non-shared ones in generation probability.

Sequencing was performed with immunoSEQ multiplex PCR; in TCRdb, only in-frame clones are kept and a portion is missing. The sample lists 2 million to 3 million clones; roughly 92% were seen once. The V gene end was trimmed by 5 bases and the J gene end by 4 bases; junction bases not matched to a gene: 7. The CDR3 loop spans 13 amino acids. Germline V gene data show CDR1 as SQVTM and CDR2 as ANQGSEA. Splitting the CD4+ cells yielded a CD45RA+ naive subset and a CD45RA-negative memory subset. What was sequenced was naive CD4+ T cells sorted from blood. Indicated subset: CD45RA+ positively selected. This clonotype originated in a man between 18 and 35 years old in good health. The chain couples TRBV29-1 to TRBJ1-1, with 7 bases identical to TRBD1. For the CDR3, the DNA is TGCAGCGTTAGACAGGGACTTGGCACTGAAGCTTTCTTT. Translation gives CSVRQGLGTEAFF.